This T cell receptor (beta chain) was obtained from a study of PD-1 blockade in classical Hodgkin lymphoma. The study's findings and limits: For complete responders, baseline diversity was comparable to that of newly diagnosed patients.

Profiling relied on immunoSEQ multiplex PCR, and the TCRdb table lists in-frame clones only, not all of them. The sample lists around 17,000 clones, approximately 86% occurring once. Every single patient, without exception, relapsed after autologous stem cell transplantation, and brentuximab vedotin exposure varied. Purified CD4+ T cells were obtained from thawed PBMCs through magnetic negative selection. This clone was counted once. Its cognate antigen is unknown. The V end was cut by 2 bases, the J end by 8 bases, with 7 bases between. The CDR3 covers 12 residues. Per germline, CDR1 ENHRY and CDR2 SYGVKD.

This receptor was identified in a human donor with classical Hodgkin lymphoma. The chain carries TRBV10-3 and TRBJ1-5, with unresolved D. The input for sequencing was CD4+ T cells from blood, taken at baseline. CDR3 region: CAISEMTEPQHF. In DNA form, the CDR3 reads TGTGCCATCAGTGAGATGACCGAGCCCCAGCATTTT.